This TCR beta chain was recovered during a study of long-term antiretroviral therapy in people with HIV. Overall study results and limits: The repertoire was dominated at all time points by clones expanded before ART. Among HIV repertoires, CDR3 length ranges were narrower than those of controls.

The CDR3 consists of 15 residues. Germline V gene lookup returns CDR1 MNHEY and CDR2 SMNVEV (reference sequence). V was trimmed by 3 bases and J by 2 bases, leaving 14 bases between them. They ran version v3.0 of the immunoSEQ assay at survey level. The table came from immunoSEQ multiplex PCR; TCRdb's copy has only in-frame clones and leaves some out. Here the sample spans over 15,000 clones, about 88% being singletons. A minimum of one pre-ART and two post-ART PBMC samples existed for each donor. Comment on this clone: Its cognate antigen is unknown.

The sequence derives from a middle-aged woman with HIV. The rearrangement uses TRBV27 and TRBJ2-7; D not certain. The source was unsorted PBMCs, collected 0.5 years after starting antiretroviral therapy. For the CDR3, the DNA is TGTGCCAGCAGTTTTGCCCTGGGGTGGACCTACGAGCAGTACTTC. The encoded protein is CASSFALGWTYEQYF.